The entry below describes one T cell receptor (beta chain). The antigen is undetermined. The sample comes from a study of blood T cells in healthy people across ages. General study points: When one million T cells were used, diversity estimates were thought to be underestimates. Nothing was known about donor CMV status, and this possibly confounded expanded clonotype changes. Naive and antigen-experienced cells could not be conclusively compared, given unsorted PBMCs.

The authors ran a second PCR of about 6 to 11 cycles using a sample-barcoded 5' primer and a J-beta primer mix. Researchers report that a template-switch adaptor with 12 random nucleotides tagged each cDNA molecule. TCRdb re-analysed the 5' RACE reads in MiXCR, keeping a single row per CDR3 protein. The sample holds 700,000 to 950,000 distinct CDR3 sequences, approximately 43% seen once. Germline V lookup: CDR1 MNHEY, CDR2 SVGAGI. The length of the CDR3 is 15 residues. The junction had 15 bases not matched to a gene; V was cut back by 5 bases and J by 11 bases. The V gene is TRBV6-5, the J gene TRBJ2-5; TRBD1 matches 9 bases. This receptor was identified in a woman aged 60-70 years in good health. Source material: blood. In DNA, the CDR3 is TGTGCCAGCAGTCCGGGACAGGGCAGTCCGGATGAGCAGTACTTC. It encodes CASSPGQGSPDEQYF.